This T cell receptor (beta chain) was profiled in a study of blood T cell repertoires in COVID-19. Overall study context: There were acute and convalescent COVID-19 samples, and they came from the United States, Italy and Spain. In each case, the material was cDNA or gDNA derived from T cells, B-cell-depleted T cells, or PBMCs.

This clone came up once. Patients of the Seattle cohort, enrolled during active infection, were followed longitudinally. As processed by the authors: It was from reference gene primer amplification that nucleated cell counts were estimated. Data came from immunoSEQ multiplex PCR; TCRdb stores just in-frame clones and leaves some out. V, J and clone size were drawn from that table, and D and trimming were deduced from the DNA. Among a few hundred thousand clones, roughly 90% were seen once, and the ten largest hold about 11%. The V end lost 4 bases, the J end lost 5 bases, and 19 bases lay between the germline ends. CDR3 size: 16 residues. Germline V gives CDR1 SGDLS, CDR2 YYNGEE.

The sequence was obtained from a woman under 40 with COVID-19, enrolled during active disease. The chain links TRBV9 to TRBJ2-1; the D gene is possibly TRBD2 (6 bases). The sample was peripheral blood. The CDR3 region is CASSPRAGDTNNEQFF. The CDR3 coding sequence is TGTGCCAGCAGCCCACGAGCGGGCGACACTAACAATGAGCAGTTCTTC.